A selection of T cell receptor beta chains follows, all from one sample in a study of control samples from healthy donors and cancer patients. Produced via immunoSEQ multiplex PCR; TCRdb's table is partial and in-frame only. The sample yields around 86,000 clones, about 90% seen once. Sequences were obtained from PBMCs. Every receptor here comes from a woman in her sixties with head and neck cancer. Both conserved end residues are part of each CDR3. D genes are given only for firm matches. The size entry is marked missing in some rows and otherwise reads once, few, many or a size class.

D gene	J gene	V gene	clone size	CDR3 protein	CDR3 DNA
.	TRBJ1-5	TRBV3-1/TRBV3-2	.	CASSLGGWEPQHF	TGTGCCAGCAGCCTTGGGGGCTGGGAGCCCCAGCATTTT
.	TRBJ2-5	TRBV18	.	CASSPPSPQETQYF	TGTGCCAGCTCACCACCCAGCCCCCAAGAGACCCAGTACTTC
.	TRBJ1-6	TRBV10-1	.	CASSEVRASPLHF	TGCGCCAGCAGTGAGGTGAGGGCGTCACCCCTCCACTTT
TRBD2	TRBJ2-3	TRBV5-5	.	CASSLEAGVSTDTQYF	TGTGCCAGCAGCTTGGAGGCGGGAGTGAGCACAGATACGCAGTATTTT
.	TRBJ2-5	TRBV9	.	CASSVGGGIRETQYF	TGTGCCAGCAGCGTAGGGGGCGGGATCAGAGAGACCCAGTACTTC
.	TRBJ2-1	TRBV2	.	CARFRQGGNEQFF	TGTGCCAGATTCAGACAGGGAGGCAATGAGCAGTTCTTC
.	TRBJ2-1	TRBV7-9	.	CASSPTTSYNEQFF	TGTGCCAGCAGCCCGACGACATCCTACAATGAGCAGTTCTTC
.	TRBJ1-1	TRBV3-1/TRBV3-2	once	CASSLRTAISEAFF	TGTGCCAGCAGCCTTCGGACAGCTATTTCTGAAGCTTTCTTT
TRBD1	TRBJ1-2	TRBV28	few	CASSPGTGPVLRYGYTF	TGTGCCAGCAGCCCCGGGACAGGCCCCGTACTCCGTTATGGCTACACCTTC
.	TRBJ2-5	TRBV6-5	.	CASGKGLETQYF	TGTGCCAGCGGGAAGGGGCTCGAGACCCAGTACTTC
TRBD2	TRBJ2-2	TRBV9	.	CASSVLAGSAHGELFF	TGTGCCAGCAGCGTACTAGCGGGAAGTGCCCACGGGGAGCTGTTTTTT
.	TRBJ1-1	TRBV7-9	once	CASSFTMNTEAFF	TGTGCCAGCAGCTTTACAATGAACACTGAAGCTTTCTTT
.	TRBJ1-6	TRBV19	.	CASSMDGPYSPLHF	TGTGCCAGTAGTATGGACGGTCCTTACTCACCCCTCCACTTT
TRBD1	TRBJ1-2	TRBV18	.	CASSPGQGAYGYTF	TGTGCCAGCTCACCGGGGCAGGGGGCCTATGGCTACACCTTC
.	TRBJ2-2	TRBV4-2	.	CASSPTSGDSNTGELFF	TGTGCCAGCAGCCCTACCAGCGGGGACAGCAACACCGGGGAGCTGTTTTTT
TRBD2	TRBJ2-7	TRBV7-8	.	CASSLAGGGTYEQYF	TGTGCCAGCAGCTTAGCGGGCGGGGGGACCTACGAGCAGTACTTC
.	TRBJ2-1	TRBV3-1/TRBV3-2	.	CASSQGPDNEQLF	TGTGCCAGCAGCCAAGGACCGGACAATGAGCAGCTCTTC
TRBD1	TRBJ2-7	TRBV6-1	few	CASSEGGRGYYEQYF	TGTGCCAGCAGTGAAGGTGGCAGGGGGTACTACGAGCAGTACTTC
TRBD1	TRBJ1-4	TRBV6-5	once	CASSYSQGVEKLFF	TGTGCCAGCAGTTACTCCCAGGGGGTGGAAAAACTGTTTTTT
.	TRBJ2-7	TRBV2	.	CASVGEYEQYF	TGTGCCAGCGTCGGGGAGTACGAGCAGTACTTC
.	TRBJ2-5	TRBV7-2	.	CASSLAGSQETQYF	TGTGCCAGCAGCTTAGCGGGGTCCCAAGAGACCCAGTACTTC
TRBD2	TRBJ2-7	TRBV11-1	.	CASSMVAGDYEQYF	TGTGCCAGCAGCATGGTAGCGGGAGACTACGAGCAGTACTTC
TRBD1	TRBJ2-3	TRBV11-3	few	CASSQGQAYTSTDTQYF	TGTGCCAGCAGCCAGGGACAGGCCTACACTAGCACAGATACGCAGTATTTT
TRBD2	TRBJ2-7	TRBV14	.	CASSQDRRLAGSHEQYF	TGTGCCAGCAGCCAAGATCGAAGACTAGCGGGATCCCACGAGCAGTACTTC
.	TRBJ2-2	TRBV7-2	.	CASSPLGSSNLGELFF	TGTGCCAGCAGCCCATTAGGGAGCTCTAATCTCGGGGAGCTGTTTTTT
TRBD1	TRBJ2-2	TRBV10-3	once	CAIKSGTGETGELFF	TGTGCCATCAAATCCGGGACAGGGGAGACCGGGGAGCTGTTTTTT
.	TRBJ2-3	TRBV6-5	.	CASSYSPQLADTQYF	TGTGCCAGCAGTTATTCCCCTCAACTAGCAGATACGCAGTATTTT
TRBD2	TRBJ2-3	TRBV19	.	CASSRSEGLVDTQYF	TGTGCCAGTAGTAGGTCGGAGGGACTAGTTGATACGCAGTATTTT
.	TRBJ2-3	TRBV7-7	.	CASSFRETDTQYF	TGTGCTAGCAGCTTCAGGGAGACAGATACGCAGTATTTT
.	TRBJ2-7	TRBV3-1/TRBV3-2	.	CASSQFNPGGEQYF	TGTGCCAGCAGCCAGTTCAACCCCGGAGGCGAGCAGTACTTC
TRBD2	TRBJ2-1	TRBV3-1/TRBV3-2	.	CASSSTSGAYNEQFF	TGTGCCAGCAGTTCGACTAGCGGAGCTTACAATGAGCAGTTCTTC
TRBD1	TRBJ2-7	TRBV6-5	once	CASSSGTESSYEQYF	TGTGCCAGCAGCTCCGGGACAGAGAGCTCCTACGAGCAGTACTTC
TRBD2	TRBJ2-7	TRBV7-6	.	CASSPRLAGDSYEQYF	TGTGCCAGCAGCCCCAGGCTAGCGGGGGACTCCTACGAGCAGTACTTC
TRBD1	TRBJ1-1	TRBV10-3	.	CAISESTGQGDTEAFF	TGTGCCATCAGTGAGTCGACAGGACAGGGGGACACTGAAGCTTTCTTT
TRBD1	TRBJ1-1	TRBV7-2	.	CASSVWRDRKTNTEAFF	TGTGCCAGCAGCGTATGGAGGGACAGAAAAACGAACACTGAAGCTTTCTTT
.	TRBJ1-5	TRBV4-2	.	CASSQDGGVDQPQHF	TGTGCCAGCAGCCAAGATGGGGGGGTGGATCAGCCCCAGCATTTT
.	TRBJ2-7	TRBV4-2	.	CASSQPSSGPSGEQYF	TGTGCCAGCAGCCAACCGAGTAGCGGTCCGTCTGGCGAGCAGTACTTC